One and the same sample provided the 8 T cell receptor beta chains below, sequenced in a study of identical twins. From the 5' RACE reads, TCRdb called clonotypes with MiXCR, one entry per CDR3 protein. The sample records 430,000 or so distinct CDR3 sequences, roughly 24% being singletons. The same sample was also used in a study of T cells expressing NK-cell markers.

Specimen: CD4+ T cells sorted from blood. All receptors derive from a woman aged 18-29 years in good health.

The rearrangement joins TRBV20-1 to TRBJ1-1; the match to TRBD1 covers 7 bases. CDR3 size: 13 residues. Germline V lookup: CDR1 DFQATT, CDR2 SNEGSKA (reference sequence). Trimming removed 4 bases from V and 1 base from J; junction bases left unmatched: 3. Here the CDR3 DNA reads TGCAGTGCTATACAGGGGTGGAACACTGAAGCTTTCTTT. Translation gives CSAIQGWNTEAFF.

This clonotype was counted ten times or more. The chain has TRBV6-5 and TRBJ1-1, with TRBD1 matching 7 bases. The V segment lost 0 bases and the J segment 1 base; nucleotides outside the gene matches: 11. Looked up from germline, CDR1 is MNHEY and CDR2 is SVGAGI. This CDR3 has 18 amino acids. Here the CDR3 DNA reads TGTGCCAGCAGTTACTCGATGAGACAGGGCTGGAAGAACACTGAAGCTTTCTTT. This encodes CASSYSMRQGWKNTEAFF.

The chain combines TRBV6-2 or TRBV6-3 with TRBJ2-1, with 7 bases fitting TRBD2. The CDR3 sequence is 14 residues long. The V gene's germline CDR1 is MNHEY and CDR2 SVGEGT. After removal of 3 bases from V and 15 bases from J, the junction contained 14 bases not matched to a gene. The DNA of the CDR3 is TGTGCCAGCAGTTATCTGGAAAGTTCCGGGAGGCGGTTCTTC. Its protein is CASSYLESSGRRFF.

This chain joins TRBV20-1 and TRBJ2-5, with no clear D. CDR3 length: 10 residues. V was trimmed by 2 bases and J by 9 bases, leaving 7 bases between them. Per the germline V gene, CDR1 is DFQATT and CDR2 is SNEGSKA (reference sequence). The CDR3 DNA follows: TGCAGTGCTAGAAGGCAGTCCCAGTACTTC. This translates into CSARRQSQYF.

In its sample, this clonotype was seen a few times. The J gene is TRBJ1-1, the V gene TRBV11-2; D not resolved. This CDR3 has 15 amino acids. Deletions cut 1 base from V and 2 bases from J, with 11 bases between. Germline loops: CDR1 SGHAT, CDR2 FQNNGV. Here the CDR3 reads CASSLAPSSNTEAFF. In DNA form, the CDR3 reads TGTGCCAGCAGCTTAGCCCCCAGCTCTAACACTGAAGCTTTCTTT.

This clonotype was picked up a small number of times. V and J are TRBV7-9 and TRBJ2-5; D gene ambiguous. Germline-derived CDR1 and CDR2 are SEHNR and FQNEAQ (reference sequence). V lost 5 bases to trimming and J lost 2 bases, with 12 bases between them. The CDR3 has 14 amino acids. The CDR3 spells CASSPVSRQETQYF. For the CDR3, the DNA is TGTGCCAGCAGCCCGGTGAGCAGACAAGAGACCCAGTACTTC.

This clonotype showed up just a few times. The chain carries TRBV12-3 or TRBV12-4 and TRBJ1-1, with TRBD1 identical over 11 bases. There are 12 residues in the CDR3. V gave up 5 bases and J gave up 10 bases; unmatched junction bases: 3. The CDR3 spells CASSPGTGGAFF. In nucleotides, the CDR3 is TGTGCCAGCAGTCCCGGGACAGGGGGAGCTTTCTTT.

This sequence joins TRBV20-1 and TRBJ2-5; 11 bases are a match to TRBD2. The CDR3 runs 15 residues. In germline, CDR1 is DFQATT, CDR2 SNEGSKA (reference sequence). Losses at the gene ends were 3 bases for V and 7 bases for J; bases not matched to a gene: 10. The CDR3 spells CSARVPLAGDWTQYF. CDR3 DNA: TGCAGTGCTAGGGTCCCACTAGCGGGAGATTGGACCCAGTACTTC.